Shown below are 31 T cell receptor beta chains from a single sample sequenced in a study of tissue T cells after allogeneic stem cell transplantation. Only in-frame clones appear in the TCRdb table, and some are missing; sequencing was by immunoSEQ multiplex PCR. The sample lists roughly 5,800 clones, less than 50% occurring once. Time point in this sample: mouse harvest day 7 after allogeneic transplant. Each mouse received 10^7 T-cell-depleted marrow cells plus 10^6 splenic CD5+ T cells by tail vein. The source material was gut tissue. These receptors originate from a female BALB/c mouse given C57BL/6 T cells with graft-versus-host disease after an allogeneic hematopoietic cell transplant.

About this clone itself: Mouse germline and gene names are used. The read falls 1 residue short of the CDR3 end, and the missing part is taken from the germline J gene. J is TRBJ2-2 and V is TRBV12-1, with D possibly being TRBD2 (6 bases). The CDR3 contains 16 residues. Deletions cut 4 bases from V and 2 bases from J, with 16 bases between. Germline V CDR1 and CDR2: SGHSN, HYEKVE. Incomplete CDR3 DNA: TGTGCCAGCTCCCCCCCGGACGGGACTAACACCGGGCAGCTCTAC. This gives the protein CASSPPDGTNTGQLY. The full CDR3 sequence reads CASSPPDGTNTGQLYF.

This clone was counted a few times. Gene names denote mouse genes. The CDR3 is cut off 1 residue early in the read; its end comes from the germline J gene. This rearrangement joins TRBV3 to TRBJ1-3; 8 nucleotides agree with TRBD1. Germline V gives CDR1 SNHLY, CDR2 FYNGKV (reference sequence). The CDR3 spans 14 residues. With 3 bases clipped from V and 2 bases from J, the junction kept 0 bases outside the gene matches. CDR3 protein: CASSLDRAGNTLYF. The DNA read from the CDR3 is TGTGCCAGCAGCTTGGACAGGGCTGGAAATACGCTCTAT.

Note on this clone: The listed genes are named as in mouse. The DNA read from the CDR3 is TGTGCCAGCAGTCTGCCGACAGCCTATGAACAGTAC. It codes for CASSLPTAYEQY. The entire CDR3 protein reads CASSLPTAYEQYF. V and J are TRBV26 and TRBJ2-7; weak D call: TRBD1 (5 bases). Read coverage stops 1 residue before the CDR3 terminus; the germline J gene supplies the remainder. The V gene lost 2 bases and the J gene lost 2 bases, with 7 bases spanning the gap. The germline V gene has CDR1 KGHPV and CDR2 FQNQEV (reference sequence). This CDR3 spans 13 amino acids.

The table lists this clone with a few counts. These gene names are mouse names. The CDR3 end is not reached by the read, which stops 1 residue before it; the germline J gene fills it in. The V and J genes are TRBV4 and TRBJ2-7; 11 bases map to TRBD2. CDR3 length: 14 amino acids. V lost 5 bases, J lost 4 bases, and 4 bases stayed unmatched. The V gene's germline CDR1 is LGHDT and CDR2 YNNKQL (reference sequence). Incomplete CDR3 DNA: TGTGCCAGCAGCGCCGGGACTGGGGGTTATGAACAGTAC. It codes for CASSAGTGGYEQY. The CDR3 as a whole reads CASSAGTGGYEQYF.

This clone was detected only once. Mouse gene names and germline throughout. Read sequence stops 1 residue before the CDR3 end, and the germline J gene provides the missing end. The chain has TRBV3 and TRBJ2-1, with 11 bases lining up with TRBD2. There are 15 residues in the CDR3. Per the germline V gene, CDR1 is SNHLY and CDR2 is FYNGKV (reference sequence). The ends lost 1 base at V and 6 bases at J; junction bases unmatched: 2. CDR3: CASSLELGGRAEQFF. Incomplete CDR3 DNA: TGTGCCAGCAGCTTAGAACTGGGGGGGCGTGCTGAGCAGTTC. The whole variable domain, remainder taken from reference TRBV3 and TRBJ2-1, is GPKVLQIPSHQIIDMGQMVTLNCDPVSNHLYFYWYKQILGQQMEFLVNFYNGKVMEKSKLFKDQFSVERPDGSYFTLKIQPTALEDSAVYFCASSLELGGRAEQFFGPGTRLTVL.

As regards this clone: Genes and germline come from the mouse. CDR3 bases read: TGTGCCAGCAGCTTAAGGAGCTCCTATGAACAGTAC. Translation gives CASSLRSSYEQY. The CDR3 as a whole reads CASSLRSSYEQYF. The rearrangement uses TRBV3 and TRBJ2-7, with D uncertain. Read sequence stops 1 residue before the CDR3 end, and the germline J gene provides the missing end. Deletions cut 2 bases from V and 0 bases from J, with 5 bases between. The germline gives CDR1 SNHLY, CDR2 FYNGKV (reference sequence). This CDR3 is 13 amino acids long.

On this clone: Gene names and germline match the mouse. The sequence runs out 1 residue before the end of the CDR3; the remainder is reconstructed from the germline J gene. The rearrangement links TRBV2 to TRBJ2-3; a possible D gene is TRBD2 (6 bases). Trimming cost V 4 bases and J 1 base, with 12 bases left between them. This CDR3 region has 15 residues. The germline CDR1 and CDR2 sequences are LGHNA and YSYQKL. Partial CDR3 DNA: TGTGCCAGCAGCCCCGATGGGGGAGGTGCAGAAACGCTGTAT. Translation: CASSPDGGGAETLY. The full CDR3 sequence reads CASSPDGGGAETLYF.

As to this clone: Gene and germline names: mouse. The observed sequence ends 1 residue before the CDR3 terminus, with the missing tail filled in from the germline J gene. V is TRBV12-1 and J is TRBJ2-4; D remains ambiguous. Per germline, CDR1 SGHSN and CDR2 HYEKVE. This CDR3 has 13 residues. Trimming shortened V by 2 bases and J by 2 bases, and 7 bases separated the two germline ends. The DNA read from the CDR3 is TGTGCCAGCTCTCGAACAGATCAAAACACCTTGTAC. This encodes CASSRTDQNTLY. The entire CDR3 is CASSRTDQNTLYF.

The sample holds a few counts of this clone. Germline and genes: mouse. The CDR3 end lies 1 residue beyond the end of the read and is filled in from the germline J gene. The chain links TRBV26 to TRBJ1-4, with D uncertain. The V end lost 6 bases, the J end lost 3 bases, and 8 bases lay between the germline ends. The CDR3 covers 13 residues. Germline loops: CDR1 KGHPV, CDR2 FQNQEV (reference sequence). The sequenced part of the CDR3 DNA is TGTGCCAGCAGCCGGACGACCAACGAAAGATTATTT. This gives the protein CASSRTTNERLF. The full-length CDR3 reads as CASSRTTNERLFF.

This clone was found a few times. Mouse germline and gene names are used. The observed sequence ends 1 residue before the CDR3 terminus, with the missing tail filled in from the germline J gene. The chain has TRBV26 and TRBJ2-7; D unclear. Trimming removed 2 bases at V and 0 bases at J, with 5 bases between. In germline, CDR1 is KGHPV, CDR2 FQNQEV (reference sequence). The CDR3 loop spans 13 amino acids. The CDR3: CASSLTNSYEQYF. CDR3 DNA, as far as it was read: TGTGCCAGCAGTCTGACCAACTCCTATGAACAGTAC.

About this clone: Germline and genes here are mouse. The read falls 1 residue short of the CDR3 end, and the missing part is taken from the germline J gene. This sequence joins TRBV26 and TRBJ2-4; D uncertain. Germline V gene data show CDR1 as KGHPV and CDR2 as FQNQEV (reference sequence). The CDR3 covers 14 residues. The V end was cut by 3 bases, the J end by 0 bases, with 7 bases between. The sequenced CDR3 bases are TGTGCCAGCAGTCTAAGGGCTAGTCAAAACACCTTGTAC. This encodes CASSLRASQNTLY. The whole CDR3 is CASSLRASQNTLYF.

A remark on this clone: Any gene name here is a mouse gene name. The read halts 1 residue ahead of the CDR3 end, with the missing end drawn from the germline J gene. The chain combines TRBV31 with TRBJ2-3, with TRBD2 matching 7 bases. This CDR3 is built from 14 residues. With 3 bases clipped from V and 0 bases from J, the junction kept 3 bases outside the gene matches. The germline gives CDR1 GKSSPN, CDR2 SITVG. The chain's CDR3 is CAWSWGISAETLYF. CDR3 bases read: TGTGCCTGGAGCTGGGGGATTAGTGCAGAAACGCTGTAT.

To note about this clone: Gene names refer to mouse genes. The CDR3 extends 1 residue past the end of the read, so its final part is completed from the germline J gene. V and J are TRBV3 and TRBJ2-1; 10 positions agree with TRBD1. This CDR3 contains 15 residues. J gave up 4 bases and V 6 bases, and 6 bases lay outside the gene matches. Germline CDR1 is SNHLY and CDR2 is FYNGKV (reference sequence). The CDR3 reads CASSRQGALYAEQFF. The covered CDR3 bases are TGTGCCAGCAGTCGACAGGGGGCATTGTATGCTGAGCAGTTC.

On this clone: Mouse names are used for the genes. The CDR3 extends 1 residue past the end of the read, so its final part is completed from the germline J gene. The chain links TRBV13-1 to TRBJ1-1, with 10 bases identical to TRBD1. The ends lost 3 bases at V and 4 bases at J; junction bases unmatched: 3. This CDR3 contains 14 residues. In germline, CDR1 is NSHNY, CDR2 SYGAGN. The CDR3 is CASSADRGPTEVFF. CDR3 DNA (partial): TGTGCCAGCAGTGCCGACAGGGGGCCCACAGAAGTCTTC.

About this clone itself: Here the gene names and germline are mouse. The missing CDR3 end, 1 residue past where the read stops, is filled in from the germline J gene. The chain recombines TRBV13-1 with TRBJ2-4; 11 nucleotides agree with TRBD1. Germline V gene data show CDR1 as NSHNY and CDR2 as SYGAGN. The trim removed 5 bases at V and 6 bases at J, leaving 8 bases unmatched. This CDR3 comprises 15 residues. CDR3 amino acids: CASRRTGGEGNTLYF. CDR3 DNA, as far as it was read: TGTGCCAGCAGACGGACAGGGGGCGAGGGGAACACCTTGTAC.

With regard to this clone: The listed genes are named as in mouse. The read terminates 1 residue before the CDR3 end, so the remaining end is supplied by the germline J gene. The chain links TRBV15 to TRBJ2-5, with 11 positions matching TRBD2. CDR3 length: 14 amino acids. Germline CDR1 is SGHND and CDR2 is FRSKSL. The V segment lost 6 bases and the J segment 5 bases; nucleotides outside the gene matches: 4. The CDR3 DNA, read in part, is TGTGCCAGCAGCTTCGGACTGGGGGGAGACACCCAGTAC. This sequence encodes CASSFGLGGDTQY. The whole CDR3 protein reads CASSFGLGGDTQYF.

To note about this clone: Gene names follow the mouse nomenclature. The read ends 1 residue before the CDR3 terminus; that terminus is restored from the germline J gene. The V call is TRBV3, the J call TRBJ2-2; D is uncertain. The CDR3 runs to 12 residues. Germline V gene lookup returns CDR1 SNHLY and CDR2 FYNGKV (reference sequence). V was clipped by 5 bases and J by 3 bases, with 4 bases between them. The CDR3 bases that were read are TGTGCCAGCAGCCGGGACACCGGGCAGCTCTAC. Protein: CASSRDTGQLY. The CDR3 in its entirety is CASSRDTGQLYF.

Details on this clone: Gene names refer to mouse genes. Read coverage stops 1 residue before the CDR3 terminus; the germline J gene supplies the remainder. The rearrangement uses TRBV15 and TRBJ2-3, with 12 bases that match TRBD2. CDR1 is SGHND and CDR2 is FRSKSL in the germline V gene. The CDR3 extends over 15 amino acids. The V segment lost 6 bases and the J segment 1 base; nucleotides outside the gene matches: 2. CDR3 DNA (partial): TGTGCCAGCAGCCGGGACTGGGGGGGTGCAGAAACGCTGTAT. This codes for CASSRDWGGAETLY. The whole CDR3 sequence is CASSRDWGGAETLYF.

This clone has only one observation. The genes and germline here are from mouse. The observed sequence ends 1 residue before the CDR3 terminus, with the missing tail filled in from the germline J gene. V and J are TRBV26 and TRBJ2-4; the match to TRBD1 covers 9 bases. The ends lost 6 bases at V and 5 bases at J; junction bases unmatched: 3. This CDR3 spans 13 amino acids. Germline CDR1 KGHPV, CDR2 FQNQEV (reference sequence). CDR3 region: CASSLGQGNTLYF. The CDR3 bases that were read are TGTGCCAGCAGCCTGGGACAGGGAAACACCTTGTAC.

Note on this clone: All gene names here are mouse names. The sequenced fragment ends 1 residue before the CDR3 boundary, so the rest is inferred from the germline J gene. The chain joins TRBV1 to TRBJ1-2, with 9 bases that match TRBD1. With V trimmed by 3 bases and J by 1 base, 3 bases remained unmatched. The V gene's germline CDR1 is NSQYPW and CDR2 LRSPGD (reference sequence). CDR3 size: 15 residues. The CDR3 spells CTCSARDRENSDYTF. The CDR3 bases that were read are TGCACCTGCAGTGCTCGGGACAGGGAAAACTCCGACTACACC. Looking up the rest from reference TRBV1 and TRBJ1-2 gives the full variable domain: VTLLEQNPRWRLVPRGQAVNLRCILKNSQYPWMSWYQQDLQKQLQWLFTLRSPGDKEVKSLPGADYLATRVTDTELRLQVANMSQGRTLYCTCSARDRENSDYTFGSGTRLLVI.

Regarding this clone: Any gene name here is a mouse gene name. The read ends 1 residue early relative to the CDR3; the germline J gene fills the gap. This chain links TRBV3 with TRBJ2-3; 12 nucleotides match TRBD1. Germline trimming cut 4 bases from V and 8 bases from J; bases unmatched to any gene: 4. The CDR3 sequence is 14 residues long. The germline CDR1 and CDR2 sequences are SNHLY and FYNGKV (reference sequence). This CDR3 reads CASSSGTGGRTLYF. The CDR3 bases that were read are TGTGCCAGCAGCTCCGGGACAGGGGGCCGAACGCTGTAT.

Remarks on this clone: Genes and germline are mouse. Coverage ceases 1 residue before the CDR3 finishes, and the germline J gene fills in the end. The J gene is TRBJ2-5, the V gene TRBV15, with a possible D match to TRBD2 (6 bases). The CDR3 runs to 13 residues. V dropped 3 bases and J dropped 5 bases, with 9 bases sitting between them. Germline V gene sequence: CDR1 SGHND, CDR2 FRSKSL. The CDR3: CASSFGGRDTQYF. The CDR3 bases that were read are TGTGCCAGCAGTTTTGGGGGACGAGACACCCAGTAC.

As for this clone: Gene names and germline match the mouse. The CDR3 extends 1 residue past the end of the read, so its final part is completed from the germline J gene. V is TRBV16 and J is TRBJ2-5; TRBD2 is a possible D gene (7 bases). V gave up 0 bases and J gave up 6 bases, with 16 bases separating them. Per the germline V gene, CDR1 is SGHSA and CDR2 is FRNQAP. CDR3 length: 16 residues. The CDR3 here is CASSLDGAEGGDTQYF. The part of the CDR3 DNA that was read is TGTGCAAGCAGCTTAGATGGGGCTGAGGGGGGGGACACCCAGTAC.

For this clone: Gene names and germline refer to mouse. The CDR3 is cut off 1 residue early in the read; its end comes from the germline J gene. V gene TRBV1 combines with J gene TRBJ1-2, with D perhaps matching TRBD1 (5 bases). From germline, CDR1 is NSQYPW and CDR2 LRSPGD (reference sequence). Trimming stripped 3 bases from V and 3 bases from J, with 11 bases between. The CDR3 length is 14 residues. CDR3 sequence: CTCSAMGRDSDYTF. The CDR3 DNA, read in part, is TGCACCTGCAGTGCGATGGGGCGGGACTCCGACTACACC.

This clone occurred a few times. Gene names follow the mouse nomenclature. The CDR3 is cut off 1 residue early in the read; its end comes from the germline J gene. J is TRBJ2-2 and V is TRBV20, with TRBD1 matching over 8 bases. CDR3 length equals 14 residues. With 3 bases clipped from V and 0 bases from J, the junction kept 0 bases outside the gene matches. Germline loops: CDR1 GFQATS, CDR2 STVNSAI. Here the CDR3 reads CGARQGANTGQLYF. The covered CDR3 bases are TGTGGTGCTAGACAGGGGGCAAACACCGGGCAGCTCTAC.

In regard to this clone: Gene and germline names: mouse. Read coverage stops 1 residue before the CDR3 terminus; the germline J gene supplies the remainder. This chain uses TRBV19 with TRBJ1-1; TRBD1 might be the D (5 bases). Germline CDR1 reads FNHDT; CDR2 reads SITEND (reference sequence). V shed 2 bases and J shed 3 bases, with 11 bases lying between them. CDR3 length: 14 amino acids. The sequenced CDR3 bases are TGTGCCAGCAGTATGGGGGGGTGGGACACAGAAGTCTTC. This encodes CASSMGGWDTEVF. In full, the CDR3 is CASSMGGWDTEVFF.

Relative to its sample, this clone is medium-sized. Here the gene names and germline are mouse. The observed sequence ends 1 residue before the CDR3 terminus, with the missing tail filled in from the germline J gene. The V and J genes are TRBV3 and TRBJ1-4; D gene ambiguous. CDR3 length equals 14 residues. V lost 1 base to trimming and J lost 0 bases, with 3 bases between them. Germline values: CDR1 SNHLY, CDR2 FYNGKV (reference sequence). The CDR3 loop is CASSLDFSNERLFF. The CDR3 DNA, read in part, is TGTGCCAGCAGCTTAGACTTTTCCAACGAAAGATTATTT.

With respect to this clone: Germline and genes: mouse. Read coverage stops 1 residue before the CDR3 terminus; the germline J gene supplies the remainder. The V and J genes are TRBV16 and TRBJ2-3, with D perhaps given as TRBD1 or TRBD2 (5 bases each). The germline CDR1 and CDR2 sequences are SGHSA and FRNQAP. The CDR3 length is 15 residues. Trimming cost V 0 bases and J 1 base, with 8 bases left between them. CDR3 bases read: TGTGCAAGCAGCTTAGACGGGGGTGGTGCAGAAACGCTGTAT. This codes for CASSLDGGGAETLY. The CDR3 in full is CASSLDGGGAETLYF.

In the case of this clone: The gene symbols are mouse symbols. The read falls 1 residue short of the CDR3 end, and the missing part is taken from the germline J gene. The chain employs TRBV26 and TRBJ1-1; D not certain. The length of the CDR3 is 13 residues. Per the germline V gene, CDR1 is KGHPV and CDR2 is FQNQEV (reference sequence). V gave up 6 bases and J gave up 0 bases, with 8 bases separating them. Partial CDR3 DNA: TGTGCCAGCAGCCTCAATGCAAACACAGAAGTCTTC. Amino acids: CASSLNANTEVF. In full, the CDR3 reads CASSLNANTEVFF.

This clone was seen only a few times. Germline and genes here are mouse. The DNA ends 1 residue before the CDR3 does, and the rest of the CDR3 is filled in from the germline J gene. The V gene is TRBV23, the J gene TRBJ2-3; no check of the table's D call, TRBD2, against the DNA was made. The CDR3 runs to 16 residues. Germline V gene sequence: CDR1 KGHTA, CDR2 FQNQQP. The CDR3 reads CSSSQSGGARAETLYF. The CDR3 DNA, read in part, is TGCTCCAGCAGTCAATCGGGGGGGGCGCGAGCAGAAACGCTGTAT.

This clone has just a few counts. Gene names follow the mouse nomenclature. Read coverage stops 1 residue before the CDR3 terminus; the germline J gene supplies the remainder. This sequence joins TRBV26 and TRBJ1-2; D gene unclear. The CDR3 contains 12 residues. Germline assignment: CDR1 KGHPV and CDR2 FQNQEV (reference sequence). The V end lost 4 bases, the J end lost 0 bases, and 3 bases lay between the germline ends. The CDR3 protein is CASSPTNSDYTF. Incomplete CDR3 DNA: TGTGCCAGCAGTCCCACAAACTCCGACTACACC. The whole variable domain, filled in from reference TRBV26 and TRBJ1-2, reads NSKVIQTPRYLVKGQGQKAKMRCIPEKGHPVVFWYQQNKNNEFKFLINFQNQEVLQQIDMTEKRFSAECPSNSPCSLEIQSSEAGDSALYLCASSPTNSDYTFGSGTRLLVI.